This passage covers 15 T cell receptor beta chains from one sample sequenced in a study of CD8 T cells in ankylosing spondylitis. Whole-study findings and limits: One TCR beta motif, made up of roughly 8 highly homologous variants, appeared characteristic of ankylosing spondylitis blood.

TCRdb reprocessed the 5' RACE reads via MiXCR and lists one record per CDR3 protein. The sample lists roughly 300,000 distinct CDR3 sequences; 7.5% to 9% were seen once. The antigens for these receptors are not known. The sample was blood, either unsorted or a sorted T cell fraction (not recorded which). The source of these receptors is a male donor with ankylosing spondylitis.

This sequence joins TRBV28 and TRBJ2-2, with a weak D call TRBD2 (6 bases). Germline V gene data show CDR1 as MDHEN and CDR2 as SYDVKM. The CDR3 loop spans 15 amino acids. Trimming took off 2 bases at V and 6 bases at J, with 13 bases between the two ends. The CDR3 reads CASSLHGSGPGELFF. CDR3 coding DNA: TGTGCCAGCAGTTTACACGGGAGTGGTCCCGGGGAGCTGTTTTTT.

V gene TRBV19 combines with J gene TRBJ2-2; TRBD2 aligns across 14 bases. The germline gives CDR1 LNHDA, CDR2 SQIVND (reference sequence). The J segment lost 3 bases and the V segment lost 3 bases, leaving 6 bases of the junction unmatched. The CDR3 is 18 residues long. The CDR3 region is CASSIGLAGGSYTGELFF. In DNA form, the CDR3 reads TGTGCCAGTAGTATCGGACTAGCGGGAGGTTCTTACACCGGGGAGCTGTTTTTT.

This chain joins TRBV6-1 and TRBJ2-7; D might be TRBD1 (5 bases). The CDR3 contains 15 residues. The V and J ends lost 4 bases and 0 bases respectively, with 13 bases between them. CDR1 MNHNS and CDR2 SASEGT come from the germline V gene. This chain's CDR3 is CASSGLGRGSYEQYF. CDR3 nucleotide sequence: TGTGCCAGCAGTGGCCTCGGTAGGGGCTCCTACGAGCAGTACTTC.

This clonotype was counted between two and nine times. The J gene is TRBJ1-1, the V gene TRBV28; D gene uncertain. Germline V gene data show CDR1 as MDHEN and CDR2 as SYDVKM. Trimming removed 2 bases at V and 8 bases at J, with 6 bases between. The CDR3 sequence is 11 residues long. The CDR3 coding sequence is TGTGCCAGCAGTTTAACACGGGAAGCTTTCTTT. It specifies CASSLTREAFF.

This clonotype was recorded many times. CDR3 residues: CASSRRGLAGKNGELFF. CDR3 nucleotide sequence: TGTGCCAGCAGCCGAAGAGGACTAGCGGGAAAGAACGGGGAGCTGTTTTTT. The V and J genes are TRBV2 and TRBJ2-2; 12 bases are shared with TRBD2. Losses at the gene ends were 6 bases for V and 7 bases for J; bases not matched to a gene: 12. The CDR3 consists of 17 residues. CDR1 SNHLY and CDR2 FYNNEI come from the germline V gene.

This clonotype occurred a few times. The V gene is TRBV5-1, the J gene TRBJ2-7, with 14 bases lining up with TRBD2. The V gene's germline CDR1 is SGHRS and CDR2 YFSETQ. J lost 3 bases, V lost 2 bases, and 10 bases had no gene match. The CDR3 totals 18 residues. CDR3 in amino acids: CASSFQGTSGSLGYEQYF. For the CDR3, the DNA is TGCGCCAGCAGCTTCCAGGGGACTAGCGGGAGTTTGGGCTACGAGCAGTACTTC.

In this sample, this clonotype turned up many times. J is TRBJ2-1 and V is TRBV20-1, with 8 bases fitting TRBD2. Germline trimming cut 3 bases from V and 5 bases from J; bases unmatched to any gene: 12. The CDR3 length is 16 residues. Looked up from germline, CDR1 is DFQATT and CDR2 is SNEGSKA (reference sequence). The CDR3 here is CSASPVAGSGNNEQFF. The CDR3 DNA sequence: TGCAGTGCTAGCCCGGTAGCGGGAAGCGGTAACAATGAGCAGTTCTTC.

There are many counts of this clonotype. The chain combines TRBV7-6 with TRBJ1-1; TRBD1 matches at 8 bases. The V gene end was trimmed by 5 bases and the J gene end by 5 bases; junction bases not matched to a gene: 4. Per germline, CDR1 SGHVS and CDR2 FNYEAQ. The CDR3 is 13 amino acids. The CDR3 DNA reads as TGTGCCAGCAGCCGGACAGGGAAGACTGAAGCTTTCTTT. As protein: CASSRTGKTEAFF.

The table lists this clonotype with a few counts. The chain is built from TRBV7-8 and TRBJ1-5, with unresolved D. This CDR3 is 15 amino acids long. Germline CDR1 is SGHVS and CDR2 is FQNEAQ. The germline V and J ends were trimmed by 5 bases and 3 bases, with 14 bases remaining between them. The chain's CDR3 is CASSQSLRVNQPQHF. The CDR3 bases are TGTGCCAGCAGCCAATCCTTGAGGGTCAATCAGCCCCAGCATTTT.

Ten or more counts support this clonotype. The chain carries TRBV11-1 and TRBJ2-2; TRBD1 aligns across 8 bases. The ends lost 7 bases at V and 5 bases at J; junction bases unmatched: 9. The CDR3 spans 15 residues. Germline CDR1 is SGHAT and CDR2 is FQDESV (reference sequence). The CDR3 coding sequence is TGTGCCAGCAACTATCCAGGGGGCGATACCGGGGAGCTGTTTTTT. As protein: CASNYPGGDTGELFF.

This clonotype was picked up a small number of times. The V gene is TRBV19, the J gene TRBJ2-5; 13 positions match TRBD2. Germline-derived CDR1 and CDR2 are LNHDA and SQIVND (reference sequence). V was pared by 5 bases and J by 5 bases, with 11 bases of the junction left unmatched. The CDR3 has 17 amino acids. CDR3 amino acids: CASSLGLAGEVSETQYF. The CDR3, as DNA: TGTGCCAGTAGTTTAGGACTAGCGGGAGAGGTCTCGGAGACCCAGTACTTC. Full variable domain (rest looked up from reference TRBV19 and TRBJ2-5): DGGITQSPKYLFRKEGQNVTLSCEQNLNHDAMYWYRQDPGQGLRLIYYSQIVNDFQKGDIAEGYSVSREKKESFPLTVTSAQKNPTAFYLCASSLGLAGEVSETQYFGPGTRLLVL.

The chain links TRBV6-1 to TRBJ2-7; TRBD1 might be the D (6 bases). Germline V CDR1 and CDR2: MNHNS, SASEGT. The CDR3 extends over 14 amino acids. V was trimmed by 7 bases and J by 2 bases, leaving 15 bases between them. The chain's CDR3 is CASTPDRFAYEQYF. The DNA of the CDR3 is TGTGCCAGCACCCCAGACAGGTTTGCCTACGAGCAGTACTTC.

V usage is TRBV15 and J usage is TRBJ1-4; D unresolved. Germline lookup yields CDR1 LNHNV and CDR2 YYDKDF (reference sequence). The CDR3 consists of 12 residues. Trimming took off 1 base at V and 5 bases at J, with 2 bases between the two ends. For the CDR3, the DNA is TGTGCCACCAGCAGAGGGAATGAAAAACTGTTTTTT. Its protein product is CATSRGNEKLFF. The whole variable domain, remainder taken from reference TRBV15 and TRBJ1-4, is DAMVIQNPRYQVTQFGKPVTLSCSQTLNHNVMYWYQQKSSQAPKLLFHYYDKDFNNEADTPDNFQSRRPNTSFCFLDIRSPGLGDTAMYLCATSRGNEKLFFGSGTQLSVL.

The chain uses TRBV3-1 and TRBJ2-1; possible D gene TRBD2, 6 bases. Between the trimmed V and J ends, which lost 6 bases and 6 bases, there was a span of 18 bases. Germline lookup yields CDR1 LGHDT and CDR2 YNNKEL (reference sequence). The CDR3 spans 15 residues. The CDR3, as DNA: TGTGCCAGCAGACGTACTAGCAAGGGGAGCAATGAGCAGTTCTTC. Its translation: CASRRTSKGSNEQFF.

The chain joins TRBV28 to TRBJ2-1, with TRBD1 matching over 8 bases. The CDR3 sequence is 14 residues long. The germline CDR1 and CDR2 sequences are MDHEN and SYDVKM. Trimming took 4 bases from V and 3 from J; bases not matched to a gene: 2. The CDR3 loop reads CASSSGQGYNEQFF. DNA of the CDR3: TGTGCCAGCAGTTCCGGACAGGGCTACAATGAGCAGTTCTTC. The full variable domain, in which reference TRBV28 and TRBJ2-1 provide the parts outside the CDR3, is DVKVTQSSRYLVKRTGEKVFLECVQDMDHENMFWYRQDPGLGLRLIYFSYDVKMKEKGDIPEGYSVSREKKERFSLILESASTNQTSMYLCASSSGQGYNEQFFGPGTRLTVL.